This note documents a single T cell receptor beta chain sequence. PCR involved 60 Vbeta and 13 Jbeta primers. Using immunoSEQ multiplex PCR, the repertoire was profiled, and TCRdb retains in-frame clones only, with some absent. The sample includes 100,000 to 120,000 clones, 70% to 90% of them seen just once. This specimen comes from a study of cytomegalovirus exposure and HLA in healthy donors. CDR1 is SGHRS, CDR2 YFSETQ, per germline. The CDR3 sequence is 14 residues long. Trimming cost V 2 bases and J 0 bases, with 8 bases left between them. The source is a man aged 35-49 years in good health and CMV-seronegative. The genes are TRBV5-1 and TRBJ1-1; D gene ambiguous. Sequences were obtained from PBMCs. The DNA for the CDR3 is TGCGCCAGCAGCTTTGCGGGTTTGAACACTGAAGCTTTCTTT. Translated, it gives CASSFAGLNTEAFF.